This T cell receptor (beta chain) derives from a study of T cell responses to AZD1222 COVID-19 vaccine. Whole-study results and caveats: Spike-specific TCR breadth and depth grew following two AZD1222 doses.

The CDR3 spans 11 residues. CDR1 and CDR2 (germline): MNHEY, SVGEGT. V lost 5 bases and J lost 6, with 6 bases in between. Using immunoSEQ multiplex PCR, the repertoire was profiled, and TCRdb retains in-frame clones only, with some absent. Of 200,000 to 250,000 clones listed, 93% are singletons. As regards this clone: The antigen is undetermined.

The sample in question was peripheral blood, obtained on day 0 of MenACWY control vaccination. The TCR was taken from an adult in good health. J is TRBJ2-3 and V is TRBV6-2 or TRBV6-3, with D unresolved. The CDR3 is CASSTQDTQYF. The CDR3, as DNA: TGTGCCAGCAGTACACAGGATACGCAGTATTTT.